The rows below give T cell receptor beta chains drawn from one sample of a study of T cell responses to AZD1222 COVID-19 vaccine. Profiling relied on immunoSEQ multiplex PCR, and the TCRdb table lists in-frame clones only, not all of them. In the table there are fewer than 120,000 clones, around 81% of which are singletons. Here the sequenced sample was peripheral blood, taken on day 0 of AZD1222 vaccination. These receptors were collected from an adult in good health. Each CDR3 is given with its conserved first and last residue. The D gene is left open where the match is weak. The size entry is marked missing in some rows and otherwise reads once, few, many or a size class.

V gene	J gene	clone size	D gene	CDR3 DNA	CDR3 protein
TRBV19	TRBJ1-3	NA	TRBD1	TGTGCCAGTTCGGACAGGGCCCGCTCTGGAAACACCATATATTTT	CASSDRARSGNTIYF
TRBV2	TRBJ1-5	few	NA	TGTGCCAGCAGGAAGGGAATCAGTGGGCCCCAGCATTTT	CASRKGISGPQHF
TRBV5-6	TRBJ1-1	NA	NA	TGTGCCAGCAGCTTCAACAGGCTGAACACTGAAGCTTTCTTT	CASSFNRLNTEAFF
TRBV6-1	TRBJ1-1	NA	NA	TGTGCCAGCAGTCCTGAGGGGGACACTGAAGCTTTCTTT	CASSPEGDTEAFF
TRBV2	TRBJ2-3	NA	TRBD2	TGTGCCAGCAGGCGGACTAGCGGGGCCGTCACAGATACGCAGTATTTT	CASRRTSGAVTDTQYF
TRBV29-1	TRBJ2-1	NA	TRBD1	TGCAGCGTTGGTGAGAGGGGGCGCTACAATGAGCAGTTCTTC	CSVGERGRYNEQFF
TRBV19	TRBJ2-3	NA	TRBD2	TGTGCCAGTAGTATAAGGGGACTAGACGCAGATACGCAGTATTTT	CASSIRGLDADTQYF
TRBV19	TRBJ1-6	NA	NA	TGTGCCAGTAGTCCGGGGCGGGTGAGTTATTCACCCCTCCACTTT	CASSPGRVSYSPLHF
TRBV3-1/TRBV3-2	TRBJ2-5	NA	NA	TGTGCCAGCAGCCAAGGTTTGGGGACCCAGTACTTC	CASSQGLGTQYF
TRBV7-6	TRBJ2-2	NA	NA	TGTGCCAGCAGCCCTACTAGCTTTCGTCCCCGGGACAATACCGGGGAGCTGTTTTTT	CASSPTSFRPRDNTGELFF
TRBV7-9	TRBJ1-5	NA	NA	TGTGCCAGCAGCTCCTCGGATCAGCCCCAGCATTTT	CASSSSDQPQHF
TRBV2	TRBJ2-5	few	NA	TGTGCCAGCAGTGACCTCTCTAGGAGCCAGTACTTC	CASSDLSRSQYF
TRBV7-8	TRBJ1-1	NA	NA	TGTGCCAGCAGCTTAGGGGGAAAGAACACTGAAGCTTTCTTT	CASSLGGKNTEAFF
TRBV3-1/TRBV3-2	TRBJ2-7	NA	NA	TGTGCCAGCAGCCGCGCGGACTGGAGGTACGAGCAGTACTTC	CASSRADWRYEQYF
TRBV28	TRBJ1-1	once	NA	TGTGCCAGCAGTTTCCACCCTACAGGCGCGGAAACTGAAGCTTTCTTT	CASSFHPTGAETEAFF
TRBV9	TRBJ2-2	NA	NA	TGTGCCAGCAGCGTAGTAGGAGAACCCAACACCGGGGAGCTGTTTTTT	CASSVVGEPNTGELFF
TRBV24-1	TRBJ2-2	NA	NA	TGTGCCACCAGTGACCGGGGCCCCACCGGGGAGCTGTTTTTT	CATSDRGPTGELFF
TRBV6-5	TRBJ1-3	NA	NA	TGTGCCAGCAATCCTGAGGTGGGCTGGAACACCATATATTTT	CASNPEVGWNTIYF
TRBV7-8	TRBJ1-5	NA	NA	TGTGCCAGCAGCCGAGGGCTTAGCAATCAGCCCCAGCATTTT	CASSRGLSNQPQHF
TRBV28	TRBJ1-2	NA	NA	TGTGCCAGCAGCTCCGAGGGTAGATATGGCTACACCTTC	CASSSEGRYGYTF
TRBV19	TRBJ2-3	few	NA	TGTGCCAGTAGTACGGGCTTTGGAGATACGCAGTATTTT	CASSTGFGDTQYF
TRBV5-1	TRBJ2-7	NA	NA	TGCGCCAGCAGTTTGAGCGGGCCGCCCTCCTACGAGCAGTACTTC	CASSLSGPPSYEQYF
TRBV18	TRBJ1-1	NA	NA	TGTGCCAGCTCACCATCACACGCGAACACTGAAGCTTTCTTT	CASSPSHANTEAFF
TRBV4-3	TRBJ1-2	once	NA	TGCGCCAGCAGCCAAGATCGAGGGGGACTCTATGGCTACACCTTC	CASSQDRGGLYGYTF
TRBV30	TRBJ1-5	NA	NA	TGTGCCTGGAAACCCCCCGGGACTAGCAATCAGCCCCAGCATTTT	CAWKPPGTSNQPQHF